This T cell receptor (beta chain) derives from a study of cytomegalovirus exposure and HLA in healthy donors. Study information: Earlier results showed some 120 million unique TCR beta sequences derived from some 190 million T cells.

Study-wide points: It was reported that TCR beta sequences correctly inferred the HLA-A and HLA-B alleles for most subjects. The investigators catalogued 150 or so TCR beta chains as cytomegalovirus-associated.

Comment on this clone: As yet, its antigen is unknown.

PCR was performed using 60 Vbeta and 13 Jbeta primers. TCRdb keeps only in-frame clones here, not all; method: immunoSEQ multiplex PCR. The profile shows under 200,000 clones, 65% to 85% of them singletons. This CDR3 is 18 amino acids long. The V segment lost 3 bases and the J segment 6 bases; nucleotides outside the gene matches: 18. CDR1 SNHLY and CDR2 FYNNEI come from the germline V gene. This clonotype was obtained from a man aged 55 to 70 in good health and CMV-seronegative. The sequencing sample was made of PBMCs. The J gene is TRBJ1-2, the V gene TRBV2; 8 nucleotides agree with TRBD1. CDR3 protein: CASSDLRDRPFRENGYTF. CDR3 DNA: TGTGCCAGCAGTGATCTACGGGACAGGCCGTTTAGGGAGAATGGCTACACCTTC.